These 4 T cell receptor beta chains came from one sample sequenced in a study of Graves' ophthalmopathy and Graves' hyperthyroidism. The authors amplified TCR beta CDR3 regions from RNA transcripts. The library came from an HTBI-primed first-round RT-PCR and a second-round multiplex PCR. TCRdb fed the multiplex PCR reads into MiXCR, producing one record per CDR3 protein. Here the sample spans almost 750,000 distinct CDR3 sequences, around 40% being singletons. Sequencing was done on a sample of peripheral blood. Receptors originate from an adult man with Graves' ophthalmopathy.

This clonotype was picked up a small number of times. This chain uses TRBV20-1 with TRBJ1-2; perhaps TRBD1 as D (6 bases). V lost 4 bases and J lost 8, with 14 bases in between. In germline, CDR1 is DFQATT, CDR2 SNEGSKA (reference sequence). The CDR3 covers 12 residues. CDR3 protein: CSATQGNHGYTF. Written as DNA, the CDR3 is TGCAGTGCTACACAGGGTAATCACGGCTACACCTTC.

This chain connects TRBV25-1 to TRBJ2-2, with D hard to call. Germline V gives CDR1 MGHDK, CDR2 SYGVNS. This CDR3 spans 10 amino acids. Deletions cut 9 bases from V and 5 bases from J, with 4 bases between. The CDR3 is CASRTGELFF. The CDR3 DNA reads TGTGCCAGTAGAACCGGGGAGCTGTTTTTT.

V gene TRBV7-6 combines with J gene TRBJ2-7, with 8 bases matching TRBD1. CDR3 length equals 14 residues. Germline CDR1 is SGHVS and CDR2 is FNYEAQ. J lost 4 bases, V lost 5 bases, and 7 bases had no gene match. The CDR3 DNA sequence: TGTGCCAGCAGCCCCGGCAGGGGGCATTACGAGCAGTACTTC. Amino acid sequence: CASSPGRGHYEQYF.

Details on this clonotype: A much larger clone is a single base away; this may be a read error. CDR3 amino acids: CASGQDPQGVNYGYTF. The CDR3 nucleotides are TGTGCCAGCGGCCAAGATCCACAGGGCGTCAACTATGGCTACACCTTC. V and J are TRBV14 and TRBJ1-2; perhaps TRBD1 as D (6 bases). The germline V gene encodes CDR1 SGHDN and CDR2 FVKESK. The CDR3 covers 16 residues.